A single sample gave rise to the 2 T cell receptor beta chains below, sequenced in a study of human T cells and chemical hapten exposure. A single record per CDR3 protein comes from TCRdb applying MiXCR to the RACE reads. The sample lists about 130,000 distinct CDR3 sequences, roughly 9% occurring once. The time point: healthy volunteer bleed at 2 weeks. The template was total RNA from unfractionated whole blood. The specimen was whole blood. The origin of the receptors is a male donor in good health. Some clones in this sample may be carry-over from other donors' samples.

Here the CDR3 DNA reads TGTGCCAGCAGCCGAGACGACAGGGGGCGCCAGGCTTTCTTT. Translation: CASSRDDRGRQAFF. The chain is built from TRBV12-3 or TRBV12-4 and TRBJ1-1; 10 bases align to TRBD1. Losses at the gene ends were 6 bases for V and 11 bases for J; bases not matched to a gene: 12. The CDR3 consists of 14 residues.

The chain employs TRBV5-1 and TRBJ2-6; 11 nucleotides align to TRBD2. The trim removed 4 bases at V and 0 bases at J, leaving 6 bases unmatched. The CDR3 is 18 amino acids. Germline V gene sequence: CDR1 SGHRS, CDR2 YFSETQ. In DNA, the CDR3 is TGCGCCAGCAGCCCGCTAGCGGGGGGATCCTCTGGGGCCAACGTCCTGACTTTC. Translating gives CASSPLAGGSSGANVLTF. Full variable domain (rest looked up from reference TRBV5-1 and TRBJ2-6): KAGVTQTPRYLIKTRGQQVTLSCSPISGHRSVSWYQQTPGQGLQFLFEYFSETQRNKGNFPGRFSGRQFSNSRSEMNVSTLELGDSALYLCASSPLAGGSSGANVLTFGAGSRLTVL.